The clone carrying this T cell receptor beta chain was counted at least ten times. No antigen is known for it. The CDR3 covers 14 residues. Germline V lookup: CDR1 SEHNR, CDR2 FQNEAQ (reference sequence). Trimming pared 0 bases from V and 5 bases from J, leaving 7 bases between. The data were obtained in a study of regulatory T cells in long-lasting Graves disease. Combining iRepertoire HTBI primers with Arm-PCR of CDR3 regions, the authors built TCR beta libraries. Per the original data handling: Analysis of the samples identified under 80 TRBV and 14 TRBJ segments. TCRdb redid the calling of the multiplex PCR reads with MiXCR, one entry per CDR3 protein. TCRdb's processing, not the authors' own work, is the source of the V and J calls. The sample contains a few hundred thousand distinct CDR3 sequences, around 15% of which appear only once. General study results and limits: It was in persistent disease that TRBV28, TRBJ1-2 and TRBJ2-5 were favored.

As to time point: newly diagnosed GD, antithyroid drugs for less than 3 months. Scientists built the TCR library using RNA that was extracted from PBMCs. These data are also associated with another study on T cells in Graves' hyperthyroidism and ophthalmopathy. This second study notes: A set of HTBI primers served as the primers for a first-round RT-PCR of the TCR CDR3. The blood repertoire included most of the expanded thyroid clonotypes above 0.001.

This chain links TRBV7-9 with TRBJ1-4; D is unclear. The sequence was collected from a man in his forties with Graves disease. The sample was peripheral blood mononuclear cells (PBMCs), taken at new diagnosis, from a patient treated with antithyroid drugs. In nucleotides, the CDR3 is TGTGCCAGCAGCTTAGCCCGGGAGAATGAAAAACTGTTTTTT. It encodes CASSLARENEKLFF.